The sample holds a few counts of the clone carrying this T cell receptor beta chain. TCRdb passed the 5' RACE reads through MiXCR, listing each CDR3 protein once. The sample holds tens of thousands of distinct CDR3 sequences, about 7.4% seen once. The record originates from a study of early T cells in non-severe SARS-CoV-2 infection. About the research overall: Chains stayed unpaired after sequencing of bulk RNA from unsorted whole blood.

The CDR3 is 14 residues long. CDR1 is MNHNS, CDR2 SASEGT, per germline. The V end was cut by 1 base, the J end by 2 bases, with 8 bases between. The chain recombines TRBV6-1 with TRBJ1-1; D is possibly TRBD1 (5 bases). Sequenced here: whole blood, sampled at baseline. This TCR was recovered from an adult who was a healthcare worker with PCR-confirmed SARS-CoV-2 infection or an uninfected control (not recorded which). The CDR3 loop reads CASSEGDENTEAFF. In DNA, the CDR3 is TGTGCCAGCAGTGAAGGGGACGAAAACACTGAAGCTTTCTTT.